This entry describes one T cell receptor beta chain. The antigen is undetermined. PCR involved 60 Vbeta and 13 Jbeta primers. Sequencing used immunoSEQ multiplex PCR; TCRdb keeps in-frame clones, though not all of them. The table shows about 160,000 clones, with around 76% occurring only once. The sample is drawn from a study of cytomegalovirus exposure and HLA in healthy donors. Study-level results: In a later analysis, a missense DCLRE1C variant was linked to TCR beta V- and J-gene trimming.

The CDR3 extends over 15 amino acids. J was trimmed by 5 bases and V by 1 base; bases with no gene match: 4. Germline CDR1 reads SGHNT; CDR2 reads YENEEA. The genes are TRBV11-3 and TRBJ2-1; TRBD1 matches 8 bases. The material sequenced was PBMCs. This TCR was sampled from a middle-aged man in good health and CMV-seronegative. In nucleotides, the CDR3 is TGTGCCAGCAGCTTAGGCAGGGGGCTTGACAATGAGCAGTTCTTC. Protein: CASSLGRGLDNEQFF.